These 32 T cell receptor beta chains came from one sample sequenced in a study of T cell responses to AZD1222 COVID-19 vaccine. Assay: immunoSEQ multiplex PCR; the TCRdb copy retains only in-frame clones and omits some. This table holds 150,000 to 200,000 clones, just over 90% found once. Sample: peripheral blood, taken on day 0 of AZD1222 vaccination. These receptors all come from an adult in good health.

CDR3 sequence (DNA): TGTGCCAGCTCACCTCGAAGCACTGAAGCTTTCTTT. Protein sequence: CASSPRSTEAFF. The chain uses TRBV18 and TRBJ1-1; D not certain. The germline V gene encodes CDR1 KGHSH and CDR2 LQKENI. V lost 3 bases and J 4 bases, leaving 6 bases between the germline ends. The CDR3 is made up of 12 amino acids.

As for this clone: Other DNA sequences from this sample encode an identical CDR3 as well. The chain couples TRBV5-1 to TRBJ1-1; 8 bases agree with TRBD1. This CDR3 comprises 15 residues. CDR1 SGHRS and CDR2 YFSETQ come from the germline V gene. Trimming at V came to 0 bases and at J to 2 bases, leaving 3 bases not matched to a gene. The CDR3, as DNA: TGCGCCAGCAGCTTGGGACAGGGGTTAAACACTGAAGCTTTCTTT. Protein product: CASSLGQGLNTEAFF.

This sequence joins TRBV3-1 (or the pseudogene TRBV3-2) and TRBJ1-1; no clear D. This CDR3 has 12 amino acids. V was cut by 7 bases and J by 7 bases, with 13 bases left in between. Looked up from germline, CDR1 is LGHDT and CDR2 is YNNKEL (reference sequence). CDR3 sequence reads: CASTQLKGEAFF. The CDR3 nucleotides are TGTGCCAGCACACAGTTGAAAGGTGAAGCTTTCTTT.

This sequence joins TRBV10-1 and TRBJ2-7; a weak D match, TRBD2 (5 bases). Germline values: CDR1 WNHNN, CDR2 SYGVQD (reference sequence). V was clipped by 4 bases and J by 6 bases, with 13 bases between them. There are 13 residues in the CDR3. For the CDR3, the DNA is TGCGCCAGCAGTGTTGCCTTGAGGGCCGAGCAGTACTTC. This encodes CASSVALRAEQYF.

The chain recombines TRBV28 with TRBJ2-6; D remains ambiguous. V shed 6 bases and J shed 6 bases, with 6 bases lying between them. The CDR3 is made up of 12 amino acids. The germline V gene encodes CDR1 MDHEN and CDR2 SYDVKM. This chain's CDR3 is CASRSSANVLTF. The CDR3 DNA sequence: TGTGCCAGCAGGTCCTCGGCCAACGTCCTGACTTTC.

In nucleotides, the CDR3 is TGTGCCAGCAGCCAAGATGGCACGGAGACCCAGTACTTC. This gives the protein CASSQDGTETQYF. The V gene is TRBV3-1 (or the pseudogene TRBV3-2), the J gene TRBJ2-5; no clear D gene. Trimming took off 0 bases at V and 5 bases at J, with 7 bases between the two ends. Germline CDR1 reads LGHDT; CDR2 reads YNNKEL (reference sequence). There are 13 residues in the CDR3.

This chain links TRBV4-1 with TRBJ1-2; possibly TRBD1 for D (5 bases). The germline gives CDR1 MGHRA, CDR2 YSYEKL. Trimming left V 1 base short and J 4 bases short, with 10 bases between. The CDR3 runs to 14 residues. The CDR3 DNA follows: TGCGCCAGCAGCCAAGTTCCAGGGACCTATGGCTACACCTTC. Translation gives CASSQVPGTYGYTF.

The chain recombines TRBV7-9 with TRBJ1-2, with D unclear. Germline loops: CDR1 SEHNR, CDR2 FQNEAQ (reference sequence). The CDR3 spans 11 residues. The ends were cut back, 7 bases at V and 5 bases at J, with 8 bases in the middle. This chain's CDR3 is CASTSDYGYTF. CDR3 DNA sequence: TGTGCCAGCACCAGTGATTATGGCTACACCTTC. Full variable domain (missing parts from reference TRBV7-9 and TRBJ1-2): DTGVSQNPRHKITKRGQNVTFRCDPISEHNRLYWYRQTLGQGPEFLTYFQNEAQLEKSRLLSDRFSAERPKGSFSTLEIQRTEQGDSAMYLCASTSDYGYTFGSGTRLTVV.

The gene calls are TRBV5-6 and TRBJ2-3, with 7 nucleotides matching TRBD1. The CDR3 has 15 residues. V dropped 4 bases and J dropped 1; count of bases not matched to a gene: 6. Germline lookup yields CDR1 SGHDT and CDR2 YYEEEE. The CDR3 protein is CASSLVGTGTDTQYF. The CDR3 DNA reads as TGTGCCAGCAGCCTGGTAGGGACAGGCACAGATACGCAGTATTTT.

This clone has a single count. The CDR3 bases are TGTGCCAGCAGCTTAGAAAGGAATGAGCAGTTCTTC. It translates to CASSLERNEQFF. The chain has TRBV11-2 and TRBJ2-1, with D hard to call. The V and J ends lost 0 bases and 7 bases respectively, with 4 bases between them. Germline CDR1 and CDR2: SGHAT and FQNNGV. The CDR3 length is 12 residues.

The V call is TRBV6-5, the J call TRBJ2-7; 9 nucleotides agree with TRBD2. The length of the CDR3 is 15 residues. CDR1 MNHEY and CDR2 SVGAGI come from the germline V gene. V was pared by 5 bases and J by 6 bases, with 11 bases of the junction left unmatched. In nucleotides, the CDR3 is TGTGCCAGCAGTAGAAAGGGTCTAGCGGGACGCGAGCAGTACTTC. It is translated as CASSRKGLAGREQYF.

This clone was seen once. The V and J genes are TRBV10-3 and TRBJ2-1; TRBD2 matches at 8 bases. CDR3 length: 15 amino acids. Trimming removed 1 base from V and 8 bases from J; junction bases left unmatched: 7. Per the germline V gene, CDR1 is ENHRY and CDR2 is SYGVKD. CDR3 sequence: CAISELGTSRDEQFF. CDR3 DNA: TGTGCCATCAGTGAGTTAGGGACTAGTAGAGATGAGCAGTTCTTC.

The CDR3 protein is CATGQGGFTDTQYF. The CDR3 coding sequence is TGTGCCACCGGACAGGGAGGTTTTACAGATACGCAGTATTTT. V is TRBV19 and J is TRBJ2-3, with 8 bases lining up with TRBD1. This CDR3 is built from 14 residues. Trimming at V came to 10 bases and at J to 3 bases, leaving 9 bases not matched to a gene. The germline gives CDR1 LNHDA, CDR2 SQIVND (reference sequence).

This rearrangement joins TRBV27 to TRBJ1-2; 8 nucleotides line up with TRBD1. V dropped 6 bases and J dropped 4; count of bases not matched to a gene: 1. Germline V gene sequence: CDR1 MNHEY, CDR2 SMNVEV (reference sequence). This CDR3 is built from 12 residues. CDR3 sequence reads: CASRTGVYGYTF. CDR3 DNA sequence: TGTGCCAGCAGGACAGGGGTCTATGGCTACACCTTC.

The chain uses TRBV20-1 and TRBJ1-5; TRBD1 is a possible D gene (5 bases). This CDR3 is built from 16 residues. V lost 3 bases to trimming and J lost 4 bases, with 19 bases between them. The germline gives CDR1 DFQATT, CDR2 SNEGSKA (reference sequence). Here the CDR3 reads CSASRRDDRYNQPQHF. CDR3 bases: TGCAGTGCTAGTAGGCGGGACGATCGATATAATCAGCCCCAGCATTTT.

V and J are TRBV9 and TRBJ2-2, with TRBD2 matching over 15 bases. The CDR3 contains 18 residues. J was trimmed by 3 bases and V by 3 bases; bases with no gene match: 6. Germline values: CDR1 SGDLS, CDR2 YYNGEE. CDR3 sequence reads: CASSERTSGRAYTGELFF. CDR3 nucleotide sequence: TGTGCCAGCAGCGAACGGACTAGCGGGAGGGCGTACACCGGGGAGCTGTTTTTT.

V and J are TRBV5-1 and TRBJ1-1; perhaps TRBD1 as D (5 bases). V lost 4 bases, J lost 2 bases, and 12 bases lay in between. From germline, CDR1 is SGHRS and CDR2 YFSETQ. The CDR3 has 14 residues. The CDR3 sequence: CASSAGQENTEAFF. The CDR3 DNA is TGCGCCAGCAGCGCCGGACAAGAAAACACTGAAGCTTTCTTT.

The J gene is TRBJ2-7, the V gene TRBV9; D possibly uses TRBD1 or TRBD2 (5 bases each). The CDR3 contains 15 residues. CDR1 is SGDLS and CDR2 is YYNGEE in the germline V gene. V shed 3 bases and J shed 6 bases, with 19 bases lying between them. CDR3: CASSAILGPLAEQYF. The DNA of the CDR3 is TGTGCCAGCAGCGCCATTCTGGGACCGCTCGCCGAGCAGTACTTC.

The genes are TRBV3-1 (or the pseudogene TRBV3-2) and TRBJ1-5, with D perhaps TRBD1 (5 bases). V was pared by 2 bases and J by 7 bases, with 18 bases between. CDR1 and CDR2 from the germline V gene are LGHDT and YNNKEL (reference sequence). This CDR3 contains 16 residues. CDR3: CASSQRGTDNRQPQHF. As DNA, the CDR3 is TGTGCCAGCAGCCAACGTGGGACGGATAACAGACAGCCCCAGCATTTT.

This clone was observed a single time. The chain recombines TRBV6-5 with TRBJ2-2; 9 positions match TRBD1. J lost 3 bases, V lost 2 bases, and 1 base had no gene match. The CDR3 is 15 amino acids. CDR1 is MNHEY and CDR2 is SVGAGI in the germline V gene. CDR3 nucleotide sequence: TGTGCCAGCAGTTACGACAGGGGGTACACCGGGGAGCTGTTTTTT. This encodes CASSYDRGYTGELFF.

This rearrangement joins TRBV13 to TRBJ2-1; 8 bases map to TRBD2. CDR1 PRHDT and CDR2 FYEKMQ come from the germline V gene (reference sequence). CDR3 length: 15 amino acids. After removal of 3 bases from V and 3 bases from J, the junction contained 4 bases not matched to a gene. CDR3 nucleotide sequence: TGTGCCAGCAGCTTTCCCGGGACTAGCTACAATGAGCAGTTCTTC. Its protein is CASSFPGTSYNEQFF.

The gene calls are TRBV19 and TRBJ2-1, with D possibly called TRBD1 or TRBD2 (5 bases each). Trimming cost V 7 bases and J 8 bases, with 15 bases left between them. Germline CDR1 and CDR2: LNHDA and SQIVND (reference sequence). The CDR3 runs to 13 residues. The DNA for the CDR3 is TGTGCCAGTACCTCGCCCTTGGGGGATGAGCAGTTCTTC. This encodes CASTSPLGDEQFF.

V is TRBV19 and J is TRBJ2-7; no clear D. Germline V CDR1 and CDR2: LNHDA, SQIVND (reference sequence). Trimming left V 1 base short and J 5 bases short, with 9 bases between. The CDR3 runs 13 residues. CDR3 in DNA: TGTGCCAGTAGTATAGGAAACTACGACGAGCAGTACTTC. Residues: CASSIGNYDEQYF.

The CDR3, as DNA: TGCGCCAGCAGCCAGCAGCCCTCCGGGACCGGGGTCTATGGCTACACCTTC. It specifies CASSQQPSGTGVYGYTF. The genes are TRBV4-1 and TRBJ1-2; tentative D call: TRBD1 (5 bases). V was clipped by 3 bases and J by 4 bases, with 21 bases between them. CDR3 length: 17 amino acids. Per germline, CDR1 MGHRA and CDR2 YSYEKL.

The genes are TRBV12-3 or TRBV12-4 and TRBJ2-6; D not certain. Trimming took off 6 bases at V and 0 bases at J, with 3 bases between the two ends. This CDR3 is 13 amino acids long. The CDR3 DNA follows: TGTGCCAGCAGAAGCTCTGGGGCCAACGTCCTGACTTTC. Its translation: CASRSSGANVLTF.

The chain uses TRBV27 and TRBJ2-7, with D perhaps TRBD2 (5 bases). In germline, CDR1 is MNHEY, CDR2 SMNVEV (reference sequence). With 1 base removed from V and 6 bases from J, the gap between germline ends came to 10 bases. The CDR3 runs to 13 residues. CDR3 sequence: CASSLWRRREQYF. The CDR3 region has the DNA TGTGCCAGCAGTTTATGGCGGAGGCGCGAGCAGTACTTC.

V gene TRBV6-5 combines with J gene TRBJ1-2; D perhaps matches TRBD1 (5 bases). The V gene's germline CDR1 is MNHEY and CDR2 SVGAGI. The V gene lost 8 bases and the J gene lost 1 base, with 17 bases spanning the gap. The CDR3 totals 15 residues. Here the CDR3 DNA reads TGTGCCAGCGTTCCCGACAGCGCGATTAACTATGGCTACACCTTC. This encodes CASVPDSAINYGYTF.

CDR3 sequence reads: CASSSGRLPPTNEKLFF. In DNA, the CDR3 is TGCGCCAGCAGCTCGGGACGGTTGCCTCCAACTAATGAAAAACTGTTTTTT. The chain joins TRBV5-1 to TRBJ1-4; the D gene is possibly TRBD1 (5 bases). The V end was cut by 3 bases, the J end by 0 bases, with 15 bases between. This CDR3 comprises 17 residues. Germline CDR1 is SGHRS and CDR2 is YFSETQ. Full variable domain (rest looked up from reference TRBV5-1 and TRBJ1-4): KAGVTQTPRYLIKTRGQQVTLSCSPISGHRSVSWYQQTPGQGLQFLFEYFSETQRNKGNFPGRFSGRQFSNSRSEMNVSTLELGDSALYLCASSSGRLPPTNEKLFFGSGTQLSVL.

The rearrangement uses TRBV6-5 and TRBJ1-4; weak D call: TRBD1 (5 bases). There are 14 residues in the CDR3. V gave up 7 bases and J gave up 9 bases, with 18 bases separating them. Germline lookup yields CDR1 MNHEY and CDR2 SVGAGI. The CDR3 protein is CASTGGGTGKKLFF. The DNA of the CDR3 is TGTGCCAGCACTGGTGGAGGGACCGGAAAAAAACTGTTTTTT.

This sequence joins TRBV19 and TRBJ1-1, with TRBD1 as a possible D gene (5 bases). The length of the CDR3 is 15 residues. Germline-derived CDR1 and CDR2 are LNHDA and SQIVND (reference sequence). V was cut by 4 bases and J by 5 bases, with 17 bases left in between. The CDR3 loop reads CASSTPVQGRTEAFF. The CDR3 bases are TGTGCCAGTAGTACCCCCGTTCAGGGAAGGACTGAAGCTTTCTTT.

This sequence joins TRBV19 and TRBJ1-4, with D perhaps TRBD1 (5 bases). There are 13 residues in the CDR3. CDR1 is LNHDA and CDR2 is SQIVND in the germline V gene (reference sequence). V shed 4 bases and J shed 11 bases, with 14 bases lying between them. The DNA of the CDR3 is TGTGCCAGTAGTAAAGGGGCGGGGGAGAAACTGTTTTTT. Protein product: CASSKGAGEKLFF.

The V call is TRBV29-1, the J call TRBJ1-1, with 8 bases matching TRBD1. Germline lookup yields CDR1 SQVTM and CDR2 ANQGSEA. This CDR3 region has 12 residues. J lost 4 bases, V lost 7 bases, and 5 bases had no gene match. The CDR3 DNA reads as TGCAGCGCCGGAGGACAGGGCACTGAAGCTTTCTTT. This sequence encodes CSAGGQGTEAFF.